These 26 T cell receptor beta chains came from one sample sequenced in a study of shared clonotypes between healthy human individuals. The method was immunoSEQ multiplex PCR; TCRdb's version includes in-frame clones alone and lacks a portion of them. Among a few million clones listed, around 90% were seen once. Sequencing was performed on naive CD4+ T cells sorted from blood. Subset given: CD45RA+ positively selected. The receptors originated from a man younger than 35 in good health.

For the CDR3, the DNA is TGTGCCAGCAGTGGGAGGCGACGGGAAAAACTGTTTTTT. It codes for CASSGRRREKLFF. The chain uses TRBV30 and TRBJ1-4, with no clear D. Germline CDR1 and CDR2: GTSNPN and SVGIG (reference sequence). The CDR3 totals 13 residues. The V and J ends lost 8 bases and 8 bases respectively, with 18 bases between them.

The rearrangement links TRBV4-3 to TRBJ1-3, with 10 bases fitting TRBD1. CDR1 is LGHNA and CDR2 is YSLEER in the germline V gene. CDR3 length: 19 residues. Germline trimming cut 0 bases from V and 0 bases from J; bases unmatched to any gene: 8. The CDR3 spells CASSQDLTGGGFSGNTIYF. Written as DNA, the CDR3 is TGCGCCAGCAGCCAAGATCTGACAGGGGGCGGCTTCTCTGGAAACACCATATATTTT.

The rearrangement links TRBV5-1 to TRBJ2-7; TRBD2 matches at 12 bases. Germline CDR1 and CDR2: SGHRS and YFSETQ. The CDR3 totals 18 residues. With 1 base clipped from V and 5 bases from J, the junction kept 13 bases outside the gene matches. CDR3 in DNA: TGCGCCAGCAGCTTGCGGACAGGGGGACTAGCGGGCGGCCACGAGCAGTACTTC. It specifies CASSLRTGGLAGGHEQYF.

On this clone itself: The sample carries other DNA sequences with the same CDR3. The J gene is TRBJ2-3, the V gene TRBV5-1, with D perhaps TRBD2 (5 bases). The CDR3 contains 15 residues. Trimming took off 4 bases at V and 0 bases at J, with 12 bases between the two ends. Germline V gene sequence: CDR1 SGHRS, CDR2 YFSETQ. CDR3 sequence: CASSLALGSTDTQYF. The CDR3 DNA sequence: TGCGCCAGCAGCCTAGCTTTGGGGAGCACAGATACGCAGTATTTT.

As for this clone: Distinct nucleotide sequences in the sample also encode this CDR3. The chain couples TRBV19 to TRBJ2-2, with 7 bases lining up with TRBD1. The CDR3 runs to 15 residues. The germline gives CDR1 LNHDA, CDR2 SQIVND (reference sequence). Unmatched junction bases numbered 5, after V lost 6 bases and J lost 1 base. The CDR3 bases are TGTGCCAGTAGCAGGACAGGATTGAACACCGGGGAGCTGTTTTTT. It is translated as CASSRTGLNTGELFF.

The chain uses TRBV5-4 and TRBJ2-2; 7 bases map to TRBD1. CDR1 and CDR2 (germline): SGHNT, YYREEE (reference sequence). The CDR3 totals 13 residues. With V trimmed by 4 bases and J by 6 bases, 3 bases remained unmatched. CDR3 bases: TGTGCCAGCAGCCTCAGGGGGTCCGGGGAGCTGTTTTTT. As protein: CASSLRGSGELFF.

Note on this clone: The same CDR3 is also encoded by other DNA sequences in this sample. The rearrangement uses TRBV2 and TRBJ2-5, with 13 bases matching TRBD2. This CDR3 is 15 amino acids long. With V trimmed by 6 bases and J by 5 bases, 6 bases remained unmatched. The V gene's germline CDR1 is SNHLY and CDR2 FYNNEI. The CDR3 here is CASRLAGGPGETQYF. DNA of the CDR3: TGTGCCAGCAGACTAGCGGGAGGGCCAGGGGAGACCCAGTACTTC.

The rearrangement uses TRBV6-5 and TRBJ2-1; D gene unclear. The V and J ends lost 6 bases and 3 bases respectively, with 6 bases between them. The CDR3 spans 12 residues. Germline values: CDR1 MNHEY, CDR2 SVGAGI. CDR3 nucleotides: TGTGCCAGCAGATCCGACTACAATGAGCAGTTCTTC. Amino acids: CASRSDYNEQFF.

The chain has TRBV4-1 and TRBJ2-7; D ambiguous. The CDR3 consists of 15 residues. With 0 bases removed from V and 3 bases from J, the gap between germline ends came to 12 bases. CDR1 MGHRA and CDR2 YSYEKL come from the germline V gene. DNA for the CDR3: TGCGCCAGCAGCCAAGATATGGGCTACAACTACGAGCAGTACTTC. Amino acid sequence: CASSQDMGYNYEQYF.

The V and J genes are TRBV18 and TRBJ2-1; TRBD1 matches 7 bases. Losses at the gene ends were 0 bases for V and 2 bases for J; bases not matched to a gene: 1. Germline-derived CDR1 and CDR2 are KGHSH and LQKENI. This CDR3 region has 15 residues. CDR3 sequence reads: CASSPPGQPYNEQFF. The CDR3 DNA is TGTGCCAGCTCACCACCGGGACAGCCCTACAATGAGCAGTTCTTC. The entire variable domain, with the rest obtained from reference TRBV18 and TRBJ2-1, is as follows: NAGVMQNPRHLVRRRGQEARLRCSPMKGHSHVYWYRQLPEEGLKFMVYLQKENIIDESGMPKERFSAEFPKEGPSILRIQQVVRGDSAAYFCASSPPGQPYNEQFFGPGTRLTVL.

A single count supports this clone. The chain couples TRBV6-1 to TRBJ1-5, with D unresolved. Per germline, CDR1 MNHNS and CDR2 SASEGT. The CDR3 loop spans 12 amino acids. V was trimmed by 7 bases and J by 9 bases, leaving 13 bases between them. This CDR3 reads CASTPPPGPQHF. CDR3 DNA: TGTGCCAGCACCCCCCCGCCGGGGCCCCAGCATTTT.

The rearrangement joins TRBV7-2 to TRBJ1-1; TRBD1 aligns across 10 bases. From germline, CDR1 is SGHTA and CDR2 FQGNSA. The CDR3 has 16 residues. Trimming removed 9 bases from V and 1 base from J; junction bases left unmatched: 11. The CDR3 loop is CASKTGGADRNTEAFF. The DNA of the CDR3 is TGTGCCAGTAAGACAGGGGGCGCCGATAGGAACACTGAAGCTTTCTTT.

V usage is TRBV11-2 and J usage is TRBJ2-1; D is possibly TRBD1 (6 bases). The germline V gene has CDR1 SGHAT and CDR2 FQNNGV. Trimming pared 5 bases from V and 4 bases from J, leaving 12 bases between. The CDR3 is 14 amino acids. CDR3 in amino acids: CASSPGGQYNEQFF. CDR3 in DNA: TGTGCCAGCAGCCCTGGCGGACAGTACAATGAGCAGTTCTTC.

Notes on this clone: Distinct nucleotide sequences in the sample also encode this CDR3. This chain uses TRBV6-5 with TRBJ2-5; no definite D call. The CDR3 is 12 amino acids. Germline V gene lookup returns CDR1 MNHEY and CDR2 SVGAGI. The V end was cut by 0 bases, the J end by 5 bases, with 4 bases between. The CDR3 nucleotides read TGTGCCAGCAGTTACTCCCTGGAGACCCAGTACTTC. Amino acids: CASSYSLETQYF.

The CDR3 coding sequence is TGTGCCAGCAGTGCGGGGGGGCCAGGCTACAATGAGCAGTTCTTC. Protein: CASSAGGPGYNEQFF. V gene TRBV2 combines with J gene TRBJ2-1, with 8 bases that match TRBD2. The CDR3 contains 15 residues. Losses at the gene ends were 4 bases for V and 3 bases for J; bases not matched to a gene: 5. CDR1 is SNHLY, CDR2 FYNNEI, per germline.

This sequence joins TRBV25-1 and TRBJ1-1, with 9 nucleotides matching TRBD1. Germline V gene sequence: CDR1 MGHDK, CDR2 SYGVNS. The CDR3 contains 16 residues. V gave up 3 bases and J gave up 4 bases; unmatched junction bases: 9. The CDR3 coding sequence is TGTGCCAGCAGTGATGACAGGGGGAGGGTTGCCACTGAAGCTTTCTTT. Its translation: CASSDDRGRVATEAFF. Supplemented by reference TRBV25-1 and TRBJ1-1, the full variable domain reads EADIYQTPRYLVIGTGKKITLECSQTMGHDKMYWYQQDPGMELHLIHYSYGVNSTEKGDLSSESTVSRIRTEHFPLTLESARPSHTSQYLCASSDDRGRVATEAFFGQGTRLTVV.

The genes are TRBV6-4 and TRBJ1-2; D perhaps matches TRBD1 (5 bases). The CDR3 length is 11 residues. V was clipped by 7 bases and J by 5 bases, with 8 bases between them. The germline V gene encodes CDR1 MRHNA and CDR2 SNTAGT. CDR3 coding DNA: TGTGCCAGCAACGGGGGTTATGGCTACACCTTC. Encoded protein: CASNGGYGYTF.

This chain links TRBV5-6 with TRBJ2-1, with 9 bases identical to TRBD1. Germline V lookup: CDR1 SGHDT, CDR2 YYEEEE. This CDR3 is 15 amino acids long. After removal of 2 bases from V and 9 bases from J, the junction contained 9 bases not matched to a gene. This CDR3 is CASSFRDRELGEQFF. CDR3 DNA: TGTGCCAGCAGCTTCCGGGACAGGGAGTTAGGTGAGCAGTTCTTC.

The V and J genes are TRBV18 and TRBJ2-2, with 8 bases that match TRBD2. CDR3 length equals 17 residues. The germline V gene has CDR1 KGHSH and CDR2 LQKENI. The V and J ends lost 0 bases and 6 bases, in that order; junction bases with no gene match: 9. The CDR3 bases are TGTGCCAGCTCACCACCTCTCGGGAGGGCTAAAGCCGGGGAGCTGTTTTTT. Amino acids: CASSPPLGRAKAGELFF.

This rearrangement joins TRBV4-1 to TRBJ1-1, with D possibly being TRBD1 (5 bases). Trimming removed 1 base at V and 3 bases at J, with 12 bases between. CDR1 is MGHRA and CDR2 is YSYEKL in the germline V gene. The CDR3 is 15 amino acids. The CDR3 region is CASSQGRQRYTEAFF. In DNA, the CDR3 is TGCGCCAGCAGCCAAGGAAGACAGCGGTACACTGAAGCTTTCTTT.

V and J are TRBV6-1 and TRBJ2-7, with 8 bases aligning to TRBD2. Per germline, CDR1 MNHNS and CDR2 SASEGT. V gave up 7 bases and J gave up 3 bases; unmatched junction bases: 8. There are 14 residues in the CDR3. CDR3 sequence reads: CASTRLAGGYEQYF. The DNA for the CDR3 is TGTGCCAGCACCAGACTGGCGGGAGGCTACGAGCAGTACTTC.

The J gene is TRBJ2-1, the V gene TRBV29-1, with D unclear. V was pared by 4 bases and J by 5 bases, with 6 bases between. Germline CDR1 is SQVTM and CDR2 is ANQGSEA. CDR3 length: 11 amino acids. The CDR3 coding sequence is TGCAGCGTTGGCCTTCACAATGAGCAGTTCTTC. Residues: CSVGLHNEQFF.

The chain joins TRBV7-6 to TRBJ2-1; D gene ambiguous. The length of the CDR3 is 12 residues. Germline values: CDR1 SGHVS, CDR2 FNYEAQ. The V end was cut by 1 base, the J end by 9 bases, with 7 bases between. The CDR3 coding sequence is TGTGCCAGCAGCTTAGTGACGAGTGAGCAGTTCTTC. This encodes CASSLVTSEQFF.

This clone appeared once. The CDR3: CASSEWEGRGGFPQHF. DNA of the CDR3: TGTGCCAGCAGTGAATGGGAGGGCAGGGGAGGGTTTCCCCAGCATTTT. This chain links TRBV2 with TRBJ1-5; D is possibly TRBD1 (6 bases). The germline V and J ends were trimmed by 2 bases and 10 bases, with 21 bases remaining between them. The CDR3 is 16 residues long. Germline-derived CDR1 and CDR2 are SNHLY and FYNNEI.

As for this clone: The sample contains more than one DNA sequence encoding this CDR3. The rearrangement links TRBV6-5 to TRBJ2-3, with 9 bases that match TRBD2. The V segment lost 6 bases and the J segment 2 bases; nucleotides outside the gene matches: 6. CDR3 length: 15 residues. Germline CDR1 is MNHEY and CDR2 is SVGAGI. This CDR3 reads CASSRGGGSTDTQYF. For the CDR3, the DNA is TGTGCCAGCAGCCGCGGGGGGGGATCCACAGATACGCAGTATTTT.

The chain is built from TRBV7-2 and TRBJ2-2, with TRBD2 identical over 9 bases. The CDR3 runs to 15 residues. Germline values: CDR1 SGHTA, CDR2 FQGNSA. After removal of 3 bases from V and 7 bases from J, the junction contained 6 bases not matched to a gene. CDR3 region: CASSFSGGGIGELFF. The CDR3 nucleotides are TGTGCCAGCAGCTTTAGCGGGGGAGGGATCGGGGAGCTGTTTTTT.